The entry below describes one TCR beta chain. This specimen belongs to a study of blood T cell repertoires in COVID-19. Study overall: Samples came from the United States, Italy and Spain, spanning acute and convalescent COVID-19.

Recovery meant two consecutive negative NP/OP PCR tests, professional clearance, or resolved symptoms. V was cut by 2 bases and J by 8 bases, with 25 bases left in between. The CDR3 loop spans 19 amino acids. Looked up from germline, CDR1 is SGHTA and CDR2 is FQGNSA. Measured with immunoSEQ multiplex PCR; TCRdb has only the in-frame clones, and not every one. The profile shows 150,000 to 200,000 clones, 80% of them singletons. The chain links TRBV7-2 to TRBJ1-6; D is possibly TRBD1 (6 bases). Sequencing input: PBMCs or T cells enriched from blood (not recorded which). This sequence originates from a man in his forties who had recovered from COVID-19. The CDR3 protein is CASSLRVPDWGRPYSPLHF. CDR3 nucleotides: TGTGCCAGCAGCTTAAGGGTCCCTGATTGGGGGCGTCCCTATTCACCCCTCCACTTT. The full variable domain, with the rest looked up from reference TRBV7-2 and TRBJ1-6, is GAGVSQSPSNKVTEKGKDVELRCDPISGHTALYWYRQSLGQGLEFLIYFQGNSAPDKSGLPSDRFSAERTGGSVSTLTIQRTQQEDSAVYLCASSLRVPDWGRPYSPLHFGNGTRLTVT.